The entry below gives a single TCR beta chain sequence along with its context. This CDR3 is 14 amino acids long. The germline V gene has CDR1 MDHEN and CDR2 SYDVKM. V was cut by 10 bases and J by 5 bases, with 18 bases left in between. Method: immunoSEQ multiplex PCR; TCRdb's copy keeps in-frame clones and lacks some. The table records 300,000 or so clones, more than 85% of them present only once. The data derive from a study of blood T cell repertoires in COVID-19. The sequence was collected from a woman in her twenties or thirties with COVID-19, enrolled during active disease. The sequenced sample consisted of peripheral blood. V usage is TRBV28 and J usage is TRBJ1-5; possible D gene TRBD1, 6 bases. The CDR3 DNA reads as TGTGCCACATGCCCGACAGGTCTCTATCAGCCCCAGCATTTT. This sequence encodes CATCPTGLYQPQHF.